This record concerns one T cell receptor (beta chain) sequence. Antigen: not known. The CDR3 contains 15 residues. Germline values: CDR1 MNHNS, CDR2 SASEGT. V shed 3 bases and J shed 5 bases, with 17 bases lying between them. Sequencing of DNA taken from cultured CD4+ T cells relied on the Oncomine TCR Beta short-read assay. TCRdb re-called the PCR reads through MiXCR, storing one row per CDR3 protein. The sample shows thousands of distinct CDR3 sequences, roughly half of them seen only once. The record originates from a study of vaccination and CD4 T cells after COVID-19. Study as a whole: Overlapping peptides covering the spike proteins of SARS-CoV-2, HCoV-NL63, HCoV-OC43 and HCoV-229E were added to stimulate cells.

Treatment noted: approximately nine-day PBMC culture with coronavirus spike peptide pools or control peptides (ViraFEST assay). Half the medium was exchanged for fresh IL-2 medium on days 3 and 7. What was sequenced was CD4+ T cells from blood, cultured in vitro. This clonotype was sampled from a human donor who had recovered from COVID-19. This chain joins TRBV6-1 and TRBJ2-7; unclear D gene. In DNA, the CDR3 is TGTGCCAGCAGTGATGGTAATAGGTGGAACGACGAGCAGTACTTC. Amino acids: CASSDGNRWNDEQYF.